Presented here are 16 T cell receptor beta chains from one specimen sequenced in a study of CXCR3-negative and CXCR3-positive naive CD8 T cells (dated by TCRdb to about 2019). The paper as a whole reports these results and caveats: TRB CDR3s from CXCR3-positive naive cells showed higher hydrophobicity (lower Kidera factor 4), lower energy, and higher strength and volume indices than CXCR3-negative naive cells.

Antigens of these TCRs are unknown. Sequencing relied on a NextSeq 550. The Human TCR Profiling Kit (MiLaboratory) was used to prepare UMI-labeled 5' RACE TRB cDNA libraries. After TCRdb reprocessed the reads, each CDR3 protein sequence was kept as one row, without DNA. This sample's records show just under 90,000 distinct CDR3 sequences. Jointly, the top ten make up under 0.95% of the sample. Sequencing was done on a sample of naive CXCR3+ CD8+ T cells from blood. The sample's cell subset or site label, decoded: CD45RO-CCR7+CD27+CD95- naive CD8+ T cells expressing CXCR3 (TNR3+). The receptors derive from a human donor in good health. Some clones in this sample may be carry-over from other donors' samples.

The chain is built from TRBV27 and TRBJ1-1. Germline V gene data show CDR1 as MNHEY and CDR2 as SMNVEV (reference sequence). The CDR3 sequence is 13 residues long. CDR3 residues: CASREAGNTEAFF.

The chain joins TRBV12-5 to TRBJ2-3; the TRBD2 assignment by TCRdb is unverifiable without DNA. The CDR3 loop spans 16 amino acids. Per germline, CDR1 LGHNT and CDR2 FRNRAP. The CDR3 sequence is CASATSPAGGTDTQYF.

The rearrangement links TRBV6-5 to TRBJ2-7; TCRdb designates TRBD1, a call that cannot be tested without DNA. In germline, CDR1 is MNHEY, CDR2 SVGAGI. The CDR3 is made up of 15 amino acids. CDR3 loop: CASSYGQGADYEQYF.

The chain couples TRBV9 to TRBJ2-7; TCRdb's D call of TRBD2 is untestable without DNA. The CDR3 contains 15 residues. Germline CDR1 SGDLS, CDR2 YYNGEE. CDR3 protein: CASSEGTSGSYEQYF.

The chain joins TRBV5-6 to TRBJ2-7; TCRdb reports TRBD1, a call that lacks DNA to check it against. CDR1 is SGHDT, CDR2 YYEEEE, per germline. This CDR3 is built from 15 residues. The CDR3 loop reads CASSVTPGYSYEQYF. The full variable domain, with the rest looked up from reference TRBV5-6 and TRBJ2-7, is DAGVTQSPTHLIKTRGQQVTLRCSPKSGHDTVSWYQQALGQGPQFIFQYYEEEERQRGNFPDRFSGHQFPNYSSELNVNALLLGDSALYLCASSVTPGYSYEQYFGPGTRLTVT.

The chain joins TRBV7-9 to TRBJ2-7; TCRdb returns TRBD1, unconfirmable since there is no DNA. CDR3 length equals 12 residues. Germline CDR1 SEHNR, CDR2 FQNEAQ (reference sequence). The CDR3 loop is CASSPPGLEQYF.

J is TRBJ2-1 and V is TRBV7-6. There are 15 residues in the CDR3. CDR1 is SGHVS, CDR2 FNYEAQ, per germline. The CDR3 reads CASSFAGSSYNEQFF.

The CDR3 spells CASSEINLVETQYF. This chain links TRBV25-1 with TRBJ2-5; no DNA is available, so the TRBD2 call from TCRdb remains unchecked. This CDR3 region has 14 residues. Germline-derived CDR1 and CDR2 are MGHDK and SYGVNS.

The CDR3 region is CASSLGGGWDEQFF. The chain links TRBV4-1 to TRBJ2-1; TCRdb reports TRBD2, a call that lacks DNA to check it against. The CDR3 is 14 residues long. Germline V gene lookup returns CDR1 MGHRA and CDR2 YSYEKL.

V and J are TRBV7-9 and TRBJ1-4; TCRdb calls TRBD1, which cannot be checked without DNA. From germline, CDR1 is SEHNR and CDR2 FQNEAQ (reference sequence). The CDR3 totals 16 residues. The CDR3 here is CASSSSSFGQGEKLFF.

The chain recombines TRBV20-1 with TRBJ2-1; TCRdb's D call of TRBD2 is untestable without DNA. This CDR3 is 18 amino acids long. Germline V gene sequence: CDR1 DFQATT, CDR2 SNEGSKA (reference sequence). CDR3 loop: CSASSFSRGLALYNEQFF.

The CDR3 spells CASSLAPSLPAEAFF. The V and J genes are TRBV5-1 and TRBJ1-1. Per germline, CDR1 SGHRS and CDR2 YFSETQ. The CDR3 is made up of 15 amino acids.

CDR3 protein: CSAQTGDYEQYF. V and J are TRBV29-1 and TRBJ2-7; TCRdb names TRBD1, which stays unverified in the absence of DNA. The CDR3 is 12 amino acids. The V gene's germline CDR1 is SQVTM and CDR2 ANQGSEA.

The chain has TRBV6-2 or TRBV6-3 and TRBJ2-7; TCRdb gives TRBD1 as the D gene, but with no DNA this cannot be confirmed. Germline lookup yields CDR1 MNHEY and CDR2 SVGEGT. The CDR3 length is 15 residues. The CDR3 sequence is CASSYMATDSYEQYF.

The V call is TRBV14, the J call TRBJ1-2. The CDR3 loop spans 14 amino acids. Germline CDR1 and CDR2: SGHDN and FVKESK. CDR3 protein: CASGPGSGLYGYTF.

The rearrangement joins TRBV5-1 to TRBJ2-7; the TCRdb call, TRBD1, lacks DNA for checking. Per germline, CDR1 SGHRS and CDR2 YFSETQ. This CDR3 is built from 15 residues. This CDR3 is CASSPPGRSSYEQYF.